These 25 T cell receptor beta chains originate from one sample sequenced in a study of CD8 T cells in ankylosing spondylitis. TCRdb recomputed calls from the 5' RACE reads with MiXCR, one row per CDR3 protein. The sample includes about 39,000 distinct CDR3 sequences, 3% seen only once; the top ten take approximately 3%. The sequencing sample was made of blood, either unsorted or a sorted T cell fraction (not recorded which). These receptors originate from a male donor with ankylosing spondylitis or in good health (not recorded which).

This clonotype was counted many times. The CDR3 DNA reads TGTGCCAGCAGCGTAGCTCAGAACACTGAAGCTTTCTTT. Encoded protein: CASSVAQNTEAFF. This sequence joins TRBV9 and TRBJ1-1; D unresolved. This CDR3 comprises 13 residues. V was shortened by 0 bases and J by 1 base, with 4 bases between the two germline ends. CDR1 and CDR2 (germline): SGDLS, YYNGEE.

This clonotype was seen many times. This rearrangement joins TRBV9 to TRBJ1-4; D uncertain. The CDR3 covers 15 residues. V gave up 0 bases and J gave up 5 bases, with 11 bases separating them. Germline values: CDR1 SGDLS, CDR2 YYNGEE. CDR3 DNA sequence: TGTGCCAGCAGCGTAGAAGGCATAGGGAATGAAAAACTGTTTTTT. The encoded protein is CASSVEGIGNEKLFF. The full variable domain, with the rest looked up from reference TRBV9 and TRBJ1-4, is DSGVTQTPKHLITATGQRVTLRCSPRSGDLSVYWYQQSLDQGLQFLIQYYNGEERAKGNILERFSAQQFPDLHSELNLSSLELGDSALYFCASSVEGIGNEKLFFGSGTQLSVL.

This clonotype was observed at least ten times. V is TRBV9 and J is TRBJ2-1, with D hard to call. The CDR3 covers 14 residues. The germline gives CDR1 SGDLS, CDR2 YYNGEE. The V gene lost 2 bases and the J gene lost 4 bases, with 10 bases spanning the gap. The CDR3 DNA is TGTGCCAGCAGCGTCCCTGGGGAATACAATGAGCAGTTCTTC. Translation: CASSVPGEYNEQFF.

This clonotype has a count of ten or more. The chain uses TRBV9 and TRBJ1-1; D is ambiguous. This CDR3 comprises 17 residues. Trimming removed 0 bases at V and 0 bases at J, with 15 bases between. Germline CDR1 is SGDLS and CDR2 is YYNGEE. CDR3 sequence reads: CASSVDPSGGVNTEAFF. For the CDR3, the DNA is TGTGCCAGCAGCGTAGATCCATCGGGCGGCGTGAACACTGAAGCTTTCTTT. Using reference TRBV9 and TRBJ1-1 for the parts outside the CDR3, the full variable domain is DSGVTQTPKHLITATGQRVTLRCSPRSGDLSVYWYQQSLDQGLQFLIQYYNGEERAKGNILERFSAQQFPDLHSELNLSSLELGDSALYFCASSVDPSGGVNTEAFFGQGTRLTVV.

This clonotype was detected many times. The J gene is TRBJ2-1, the V gene TRBV9, with 11 bases identical to TRBD2. The CDR3 has 18 amino acids. Germline V gene data show CDR1 as SGDLS and CDR2 as YYNGEE. V lost 4 bases and J lost 0; bases outside the gene matches: 9. This chain's CDR3 is CASSPGTSGPGSYNEQFF. CDR3 bases: TGTGCCAGCAGCCCCGGGACTAGCGGCCCAGGCTCCTACAATGAGCAGTTCTTC.

This clonotype was detected many times. The CDR3 loop reads CASSPLADTNTGELFF. The CDR3 region has the DNA TGTGCCAGCAGTCCACTAGCGGACACGAACACCGGGGAGCTGTTTTTT. V is TRBV9 and J is TRBJ2-2, with 8 bases that match TRBD2. The CDR3 length is 16 residues. V shed 5 bases, J shed 0 bases, and the junction held 6 bases outside the gene matches. Germline V gene sequence: CDR1 SGDLS, CDR2 YYNGEE.

This clonotype was seen at least ten times. The chain couples TRBV21-1 to TRBJ2-7; the DNA was not compared with TRBD2, the D call given in the table. TRBV21-1 is an annotated pseudogene. The CDR3 sequence is 15 residues long. The CDR3 reads CASSSRGSGNGEQYV. As DNA, the CDR3 is TGTGCCAGCAGCTCCAGGGGTAGCGGGAATGGGGAGCAGTACGTC.

This clonotype came up many times. The chain uses TRBV9 and TRBJ2-2; the D gene is possibly TRBD2 (5 bases). The germline V gene encodes CDR1 SGDLS and CDR2 YYNGEE. The CDR3 length is 16 residues. V lost 0 bases and J 0 bases, leaving 9 bases between the germline ends. The CDR3 sequence is CASSVAADSNTGELFF. The CDR3 nucleotides are TGTGCCAGCAGCGTAGCTGCGGACTCGAACACCGGGGAGCTGTTTTTT.

This clonotype was seen only a few times. This chain links TRBV9 with TRBJ2-3; D gene unclear. In germline, CDR1 is SGDLS, CDR2 YYNGEE. The CDR3 runs 16 residues. V was clipped by 0 bases and J by 4 bases, with 15 bases between them. The CDR3 coding sequence is TGTGCCAGCAGCGTAGGTGCTACCCCGGCGGCAGATACGCAGTATTTT. Its translation is CASSVGATPAADTQYF.

This clonotype was counted many times. The V and J genes are TRBV9 and TRBJ2-1; weak D call: TRBD2 (6 bases). This CDR3 is 13 amino acids long. Per the germline V gene, CDR1 is SGDLS and CDR2 is YYNGEE. V shed 2 bases and J shed 7 bases, with 10 bases lying between them. The DNA of the CDR3 is TGTGCCAGCAGCGTGACGGGGGAAAATGAGCAGTTCTTC. Translated: CASSVTGENEQFF.

This clonotype was observed many times. J is TRBJ2-2 and V is TRBV9; D may be TRBD1 (6 bases). Trimming stripped 4 bases from V and 8 bases from J, with 12 bases between. Per the germline V gene, CDR1 is SGDLS and CDR2 is YYNGEE. This CDR3 comprises 13 residues. CDR3 DNA sequence: TGTGCCAGCAGCAGCCGGGACAAGGGGGAGCTGTTTTTT. Translation: CASSSRDKGELFF. Drawing the rest from reference TRBV9 and TRBJ2-2, the complete variable domain is DSGVTQTPKHLITATGQRVTLRCSPRSGDLSVYWYQQSLDQGLQFLIQYYNGEERAKGNILERFSAQQFPDLHSELNLSSLELGDSALYFCASSSRDKGELFFGEGSRLTVL.

This clonotype was seen repeatedly, ten times or more. The V gene is TRBV9, the J gene TRBJ2-1; D possibly corresponds to TRBD2 (5 bases). The germline V gene has CDR1 SGDLS and CDR2 YYNGEE. The V end lost 0 bases, the J end lost 5 bases, and 18 bases lay between the germline ends. This CDR3 contains 17 residues. CDR3 sequence (DNA): TGTGCCAGCAGCGTAGGGCTCTCTCACTTCGGGGACAATGAGCAGTTCTTC. Protein product: CASSVGLSHFGDNEQFF.

This clonotype was counted at least ten times. The chain couples TRBV9 to TRBJ2-5; D unresolved. Looked up from germline, CDR1 is SGDLS and CDR2 is YYNGEE. The length of the CDR3 is 14 residues. The V end was cut by 0 bases, the J end by 5 bases, with 11 bases between. The CDR3 DNA follows: TGTGCCAGCAGCGTAGACAGCTCCAGGGAGACCCAGTACTTC. It yields the protein CASSVDSSRETQYF.

There are many counts of this clonotype. The gene calls are TRBV9 and TRBJ2-2; TRBD1 aligns across 8 bases. Germline V gene lookup returns CDR1 SGDLS and CDR2 YYNGEE. The CDR3 extends over 13 amino acids. Trimming removed 4 bases from V and 6 bases from J; junction bases left unmatched: 2. CDR3 DNA sequence: TGTGCCAGCAGCTCACAGGGGGCCGGGGAGCTGTTTTTT. It yields the protein CASSSQGAGELFF.

V and J are TRBV9 and TRBJ2-5; D ambiguous. Between the trimmed V and J ends, which lost 1 base and 0 bases, there was a span of 13 bases. This CDR3 has 16 amino acids. Per the germline V gene, CDR1 is SGDLS and CDR2 is YYNGEE. CDR3 DNA: TGTGCCAGCAGCGTAAGGTCTATTGACCACCAAGAGACCCAGTACTTC. Protein product: CASSVRSIDHQETQYF.

This clonotype was seen ten or more times. The V gene is TRBV9, the J gene TRBJ2-1, with D uncertain. Germline V gene lookup returns CDR1 SGDLS and CDR2 YYNGEE. The germline V and J ends were trimmed by 3 bases and 10 bases, with 11 bases remaining between them. The CDR3 consists of 12 residues. This chain's CDR3 is CASSDPRPEQFF. In nucleotides, the CDR3 is TGTGCCAGCAGCGACCCAAGACCAGAGCAGTTCTTC.

This clonotype has a count of ten or more. The chain combines TRBV9 with TRBJ1-3; D possibly corresponds to TRBD1 (5 bases). Germline CDR1 and CDR2: SGDLS and YYNGEE. This CDR3 spans 17 amino acids. Trimming removed 3 bases at V and 3 bases at J, with 19 bases between. DNA for the CDR3: TGTGCCAGCAGCGAACGGGACGGCGGCAACTTTGGAAACACCATATATTTT. Translated, it gives CASSERDGGNFGNTIYF. Full variable domain (rest looked up from reference TRBV9 and TRBJ1-3): DSGVTQTPKHLITATGQRVTLRCSPRSGDLSVYWYQQSLDQGLQFLIQYYNGEERAKGNILERFSAQQFPDLHSELNLSSLELGDSALYFCASSERDGGNFGNTIYFGEGSWLTVV.

In this sample, this clonotype turned up many times. This chain joins TRBV9 and TRBJ1-2; TRBD1 aligns across 8 bases. This CDR3 comprises 15 residues. After removal of 3 bases from V and 2 bases from J, the junction contained 6 bases not matched to a gene. Germline V gene lookup returns CDR1 SGDLS and CDR2 YYNGEE. The DNA for the CDR3 is TGTGCCAGCAGCGCAGGACAGGGCTTGAACTATGGCTACACCTTC. It is translated as CASSAGQGLNYGYTF.

This clonotype has at least ten counts. The chain links TRBV9 to TRBJ2-1; a possible D gene is TRBD2 (7 bases). Per the germline V gene, CDR1 is SGDLS and CDR2 is YYNGEE. Trimming took 0 bases from V and 7 from J, leaving 17 bases between them. CDR3 size: 16 residues. The CDR3 loop is CASSVGWGGAGNEQFF. CDR3 bases: TGTGCCAGCAGCGTAGGTTGGGGGGGCGCGGGGAATGAGCAGTTCTTC.

This clonotype was detected many times. The rearrangement links TRBV9 to TRBJ2-3, with TRBD1 as a possible D gene (7 bases). The CDR3 spans 14 residues. V lost 0 bases and J lost 10, with 15 bases in between. Germline V gene lookup returns CDR1 SGDLS and CDR2 YYNGEE. The CDR3 here is CASSVGPGGQAQYF. The CDR3, as DNA: TGTGCCAGCAGCGTAGGGCCAGGGGGGCAGGCGCAGTATTTT.

This clonotype was seen more than once but under ten times. This rearrangement joins TRBV9 to TRBJ2-3; D remains ambiguous. The CDR3 runs 15 residues. V lost 1 base to trimming and J lost 4 bases, with 13 bases between them. In germline, CDR1 is SGDLS, CDR2 YYNGEE. CDR3: CASSVSSIEADTQYF. CDR3 nucleotides: TGTGCCAGCAGCGTAAGTAGTATTGAGGCAGATACGCAGTATTTT.

Ten or more counts support this clonotype. The V and J genes are TRBV9 and TRBJ2-5; D may be TRBD1 (6 bases). The CDR3 is made up of 16 amino acids. The germline CDR1 and CDR2 sequences are SGDLS and YYNGEE. V lost 2 bases and J lost 2, with 16 bases in between. The CDR3 DNA follows: TGTGCCAGCAGCGTGGGGGCCAGGGACGGTCAAGAGACCCAGTACTTC. Protein sequence: CASSVGARDGQETQYF.

CDR3 DNA: TGTGCCAGCAGCGTAGGGCCACTAGCGGGAGGTCCGAATGAGCAGTTCTTC. This codes for CASSVGPLAGGPNEQFF. The chain combines TRBV9 with TRBJ2-1; the match to TRBD2 covers 12 bases. CDR3 size: 17 residues. After removal of 0 bases from V and 7 bases from J, the junction contained 8 bases not matched to a gene. Germline assignment: CDR1 SGDLS and CDR2 YYNGEE.

This clonotype was seen at least ten times. The chain employs TRBV9 and TRBJ2-4; 7 positions agree with TRBD2. J lost 3 bases, V lost 3 bases, and 6 bases had no gene match. This CDR3 comprises 15 residues. Per germline, CDR1 SGDLS and CDR2 YYNGEE. Written as DNA, the CDR3 is TGTGCCAGCAGCGGGGGTGGGGGGGACAAAAACATTCAGTACTTC. Protein: CASSGGGGDKNIQYF.

This clonotype was observed many times. This rearrangement joins TRBV9 to TRBJ2-5, with 10 nucleotides matching TRBD2. Trimming at V came to 0 bases and at J to 6 bases, leaving 5 bases not matched to a gene. The CDR3 consists of 15 residues. Per the germline V gene, CDR1 is SGDLS and CDR2 is YYNGEE. CDR3 bases: TGTGCCAGCAGCGTAGCTCCTAGCGGGAGTAAGACCCAGTACTTC. Translation gives CASSVAPSGSKTQYF.